This TCR beta chain was obtained from a study of Ad26.COV2.S vaccination and SARS-CoV-2 variants. Study-level findings and limits: Responses of T cells in total may have been underestimated by the TCR breadth and depth analyses. Vaccine and placebo groups showed comparable non-spike TCR breadth.

Clones were read by immunoSEQ multiplex PCR, and TCRdb kept only the in-frame ones, dropping some. The sample lists over 400,000 clones, less than 95% occurring once. Treatment meaning: over 15 received Ad26.COV2.S at low or high dose, single or two shots; about 5 received placebo; per-sample allocation not given. On day 63 after the first injection, vaccine and placebo recipients gave samples. Details on this clone: Its matching antigen is unknown.

Trimming removed 2 bases from V and 10 bases from J, with 5 bases in between. CDR1 MNHEY and CDR2 SVGEGT come from the germline V gene. The CDR3 loop spans 11 amino acids. J is TRBJ1-4 and V is TRBV6-2 or TRBV6-3; D remains unclear. This specimen consisted of peripheral blood, obtained in a trial of Ad26.COV2.S vaccine versus placebo. The TCR originated in a person between 18 and 65 years old who received the Ad26.COV2.S COVID-19 vaccine or a placebo. The CDR3 sequence is CASSYGVKLFF. CDR3 bases: TGTGCCAGCAGTTACGGGGTAAAACTGTTTTTT.